Each of the 7 T cell receptor beta chains below was sequenced from the same sample in a study of T cell responses to AZD1222 COVID-19 vaccine. Sequencing used immunoSEQ multiplex PCR; TCRdb keeps in-frame clones, though not all of them. The data show 130,000 or so clones, with 70% to 90% seen just once and less than 3.5% held by the top ten. The sample consisted of peripheral blood, taken 28 days after the second AZD1222 dose. The receptors stem from an adult who received the AZD1222 COVID-19 vaccine.

Remarks on this clone: The sample contains more than one DNA sequence encoding this CDR3. The V gene is TRBV19, the J gene TRBJ1-6, with unresolved D. This CDR3 spans 14 amino acids. V shed 6 bases and J shed 0 bases, with 6 bases lying between them. CDR1 and CDR2 from the germline V gene are LNHDA and SQIVND (reference sequence). The CDR3 spells CASRVSSYNSPLHF. The CDR3 DNA is TGTGCCAGTAGAGTTTCCTCCTATAATTCACCCCTCCACTTT.

The chain carries TRBV29-1 and TRBJ2-1; TRBD1 is a possible D gene (6 bases). The CDR3 sequence is 15 residues long. CDR1 is SQVTM and CDR2 is ANQGSEA in the germline V gene. Trimming left V 0 bases short and J 2 bases short, with 11 bases between. Written as DNA, the CDR3 is TGCAGCGTTGAAGATTACGCAGGGGCCTACAATGAGCAGTTCTTC. It translates to CSVEDYAGAYNEQFF.

This clone was seen a few times. This specimen includes other DNA sequences encoding the same CDR3. This rearrangement joins TRBV19 to TRBJ1-3; D not resolved. CDR3 size: 14 residues. Trimming left V 0 bases short and J 4 bases short, with 7 bases between. The germline gives CDR1 LNHDA, CDR2 SQIVND (reference sequence). CDR3 loop: CASSIDVSGNTIYF. CDR3 DNA: TGTGCCAGTAGTATAGACGTATCCGGAAACACCATATATTTT.

The chain uses TRBV4-1 and TRBJ1-2; 7 bases align to TRBD1. In germline, CDR1 is MGHRA, CDR2 YSYEKL. V lost 2 bases, J lost 11 bases, and 8 bases stayed unmatched. The CDR3 runs 13 residues. The CDR3 DNA reads TGCGCCAGCAGCCAATCCGGGACAGCGGGTTACACCTTC. Its translation: CASSQSGTAGYTF.

The chain links TRBV11-3 to TRBJ2-1, with 9 bases fitting TRBD2. Trimming cost V 3 bases and J 6 bases; bases outside gene matches: 6. The CDR3 length is 15 residues. Germline V gives CDR1 SGHNT, CDR2 YENEEA. The CDR3 loop is CASSLRRGGGNEQFF. Written as DNA, the CDR3 is TGTGCCAGCAGCTTGCGGCGGGGGGGAGGCAATGAGCAGTTCTTC.

This clone appeared a few times. This chain uses TRBV5-5 with TRBJ1-1, with D perhaps matching TRBD1 (5 bases). Per germline, CDR1 SGHKS and CDR2 YYEKEE (reference sequence). There are 14 residues in the CDR3. Trimming removed 5 bases from V and 1 base from J, with 12 bases in between. The DNA for the CDR3 is TGTGCCAGCAGTCCCGGACAAGGGAACACTGAAGCTTTCTTT. This encodes CASSPGQGNTEAFF.

The CDR3 protein is CASSRQMNTEAFF. In DNA form, the CDR3 reads TGTGCCAGCAGTAGACAGATGAACACTGAAGCTTTCTTT. The J gene is TRBJ1-1, the V gene TRBV27; TRBD1 might be the D (5 bases). The CDR3 is 13 residues long. V dropped 5 bases and J dropped 0 bases, with 7 bases sitting between them. Germline CDR1 MNHEY, CDR2 SMNVEV (reference sequence).